What follows describes a single TCR beta chain. There is no known antigen for this receptor. No clone much larger than this one lies a single base away; base qualities are absent. These data are taken from a study of blood T cell repertoires in COVID-19 (dated by TCRdb to 2020 to 2021). Background on the whole study: The collaborator samples originated in the United States, Italy and Spain and spanned the acute and convalescent phases of COVID-19. Samples came from the ongoing ImmuneRACE study (first 160 participants) plus 1,254 subjects from 6 global collaborators. Nearly every sample came with metadata listing a de-identified subject ID, COVID-19 status, age in years and sex. HLA class I and class II types, where available, came from metadata supplied by the sample provider rather than from assay-based typing. The repertoires were released in a freely available public database intended as a resource for research on the immune response to SARS-CoV-2. Subjects who had been exposed to COVID-19, were actively infected with it, or had recovered from it provided the deeply sampled blood TCRbeta repertoires that made up the dataset. The prospective study material was composed of cDNA or gDNA derived from T cells, B-cell-depleted T cells, or PBMCs.

V loses 6 bases of germline sequence and J loses 3 bases, and the interval between the two ends is 11 bases. There are 13 amino acids in the CDR3, from cysteine to phenylalanine inclusive. Of the read, only the CDR3 DNA is kept; its 39 bases are in frame from base 1. Collaborating institutions collected whole blood in K2EDTA tubes following their own protocols. For TCRbeta analysis, collaborators shipped samples in one of three forms: frozen whole blood, isolated PBMCs, or DNA extracted from either of those sample types. TCRbeta CDR3 regions were amplified from genomic DNA using the immunoSEQ Assay, a bias-controlled multiplex PCR. The study's processing was this. Nucleated cell counts per sample were estimated from amplification of reference gene primers within the assay. To quantify the absolute abundance of each unique TCRbeta CDR3 rearrangement, sequence reads were collapsed and filtered. For each sample, productive Simpson clonality was calculated by taking the square root of Simpson's diversity index across productive rearrangements. This immuneACCESS table, as held by TCRdb, lists in-frame sequences with V and J called but not all clones. Of the missing ones, under half trace to an unresolved V gene in checked studies; the others have no known cause. From that table come the V and J calls and clone size; the DNA was used to work out D and trimming. Here the sample has about 140,000 clones; approximately 80% occur a single time. Of the sample, more than 3.5% falls within the top ten clones.

Overall study results and their limits: The quantity of clinical and demographic metadata differed by source and by participant and was supplied without curation.

The sequence links TRBV12-3 or TRBV12-4 to TRBJ1-2, and the D gene may be TRBD1, 6 bases matching. The receptor was isolated from an elderly woman with active or convalescent COVID-19. Sequencing was carried out using peripheral blood. Read as DNA, the sequence is TGTGCCAGCAGGCTACAGGGCTACTATGGCTACACCTTC. Translated, it reads CASRLQGYYGYTF.